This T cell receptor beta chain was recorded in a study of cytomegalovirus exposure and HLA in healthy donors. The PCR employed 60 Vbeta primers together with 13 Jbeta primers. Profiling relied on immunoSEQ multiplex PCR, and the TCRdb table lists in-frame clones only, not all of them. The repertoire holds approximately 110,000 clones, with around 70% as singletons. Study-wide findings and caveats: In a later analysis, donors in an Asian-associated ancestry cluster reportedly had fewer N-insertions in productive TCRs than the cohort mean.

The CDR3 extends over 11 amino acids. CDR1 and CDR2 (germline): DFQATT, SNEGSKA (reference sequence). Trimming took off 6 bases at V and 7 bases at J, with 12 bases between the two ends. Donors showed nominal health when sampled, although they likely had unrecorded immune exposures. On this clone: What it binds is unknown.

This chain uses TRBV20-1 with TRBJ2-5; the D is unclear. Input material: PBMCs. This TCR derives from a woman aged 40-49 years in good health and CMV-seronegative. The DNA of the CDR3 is TGCAGTGCACCGATCCTCGGGACCCAGTACTTC. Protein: CSAPILGTQYF.